A single sample gave rise to the 20 T cell receptor beta chains below, sequenced in a study of beta chain features in type 1 diabetes. General study results and limits: Type 1 diabetes patients showed a moderate but significant shortening of TCRB CDR3s in all four CD4+ subsets.

Since all of the isolated RNA was reverse transcribed, expressed TCRB transcripts were what got sequenced. TCRdb's copy holds only in-frame clones and misses some; the assay was immunoSEQ multiplex PCR. The sample carries more than 550,000 clones, over 12% recorded once. These TCRs' antigens remain unknown. Sequencing used naive CD4+ T cells from blood. These receptors were obtained from a man between 18 and 29 years old with type 1 diabetes.

Notes on this clone: Other DNA sequences in this sample translate to the same CDR3. This chain's CDR3 is CSARVNYGYTF. CDR3 bases: TGCAGTGCTAGAGTTAACTATGGCTACACCTTC. The rearrangement uses TRBV20-1 and TRBJ1-2; no definite D call. Germline V gives CDR1 DFQATT, CDR2 SNEGSKA (reference sequence). V was pared by 1 base and J by 1 base, with 1 base between. There are 11 residues in the CDR3.

This clone turned up a few times. This chain joins TRBV29-1 and TRBJ2-7; unclear D gene. In germline, CDR1 is SQVTM, CDR2 ANQGSEA. The CDR3 extends over 12 amino acids. Trimming removed 3 bases at V and 2 bases at J, with 8 bases between. The CDR3 DNA follows: TGCAGCGTTGAGGGTTTGACCTACGAGCAGTACTTC. Residues: CSVEGLTYEQYF.

CDR3 in DNA: TGTGCCAGCAGCTTGGGGGGTCCCACCTACAATGAGCAGTTCTTC. It encodes CASSLGGPTYNEQFF. The chain uses TRBV5-4 and TRBJ2-1; unclear D gene. Trimming removed 0 bases at V and 2 bases at J, with 9 bases between. The length of the CDR3 is 15 residues. Germline V gene lookup returns CDR1 SGHNT and CDR2 YYREEE (reference sequence).

This clone was found a few times. The CDR3 bases are TGTGCCTGGAGTGGTGGATGGTTGAACACTGAAGCTTTCTTT. This translates into CAWSGGWLNTEAFF. The chain carries TRBV30 and TRBJ1-1; no clear D gene. The V and J ends lost 1 base and 0 bases respectively, with 9 bases between them. From germline, CDR1 is GTSNPN and CDR2 SVGIG (reference sequence). The CDR3 extends over 14 amino acids.

This clone has only a few counts. This chain uses TRBV6-1 with TRBJ2-7, with 11 bases lining up with TRBD2. Germline V gene lookup returns CDR1 MNHNS and CDR2 SASEGT. The CDR3 contains 17 residues. The V segment lost 2 bases and the J segment 1 base; nucleotides outside the gene matches: 7. CDR3 sequence: CASSERLTSGKSYEQYF. As DNA, the CDR3 is TGTGCCAGCAGTGAACGGTTGACTAGCGGGAAGTCCTACGAGCAGTACTTC.

The rearrangement links TRBV2 to TRBJ2-5; the match to TRBD1 covers 7 bases. Trimming cost V 5 bases and J 1 base; bases outside gene matches: 10. Germline values: CDR1 SNHLY, CDR2 FYNNEI. This CDR3 has 16 residues. The CDR3 region has the DNA TGTGCCAGCAGTTTTCAGAGGACAGGTCCCCAAGAGACCCAGTACTTC. It yields the protein CASSFQRTGPQETQYF.

The rearrangement links TRBV7-2 to TRBJ2-5; no firm D call. Trimming pared 1 base from V and 2 bases from J, leaving 8 bases between. Germline CDR1 reads SGHTA; CDR2 reads FQGNSA. The CDR3 runs to 14 residues. Written as DNA, the CDR3 is TGTGCCAGCAGCTTAGGAACAGCTCAAGAGACCCAGTACTTC. Protein product: CASSLGTAQETQYF.

This clone was picked up a small number of times. J is TRBJ1-1 and V is TRBV7-9; 9 bases fit TRBD1. Germline-derived CDR1 and CDR2 are SEHNR and FQNEAQ (reference sequence). J lost 0 bases, V lost 5 bases, and 4 bases had no gene match. There are 15 residues in the CDR3. For the CDR3, the DNA is TGTGCCAGCAGCGCGACAGGGGGAATGAACACTGAAGCTTTCTTT. Translation: CASSATGGMNTEAFF.

The chain combines TRBV5-4 with TRBJ2-6; D tentatively fits TRBD1 or TRBD2 (5 bases each). The V end was cut by 4 bases, the J end by 1 base, with 9 bases between. CDR1 SGHNT and CDR2 YYREEE come from the germline V gene (reference sequence). This CDR3 region has 15 residues. The CDR3 sequence is CASSEGQSGANVLTF. CDR3 DNA sequence: TGTGCCAGCAGCGAGGGGCAGTCTGGGGCCAACGTCCTGACTTTC.

V usage is TRBV27 and J usage is TRBJ2-1; TRBD1 matches at 12 bases. Germline V gives CDR1 MNHEY, CDR2 SMNVEV (reference sequence). With 5 bases clipped from V and 9 bases from J, the junction kept 14 bases outside the gene matches. The CDR3 loop spans 17 amino acids. CDR3 bases: TGTGCCAGCAGTCGAAATCCCGGGACAGGGGGCAAGAGTGAGCAGTTCTTC. Protein sequence: CASSRNPGTGGKSEQFF.

This rearrangement joins TRBV4-2 to TRBJ2-7; D is possibly TRBD1 (6 bases). V lost 0 bases, J lost 3 bases, and 9 bases lay in between. The CDR3 is made up of 14 amino acids. The V gene's germline CDR1 is LGHNA and CDR2 YNFKEQ. This CDR3 is CASSQEVRGYEQYF. The CDR3 coding sequence is TGTGCCAGCAGCCAAGAGGTCAGGGGCTACGAGCAGTACTTC.

CDR3: CASSYNDRVWGNTIYF. The CDR3 DNA sequence: TGTGCCAGCAGTTACAATGACAGGGTGTGGGGAAACACCATATATTTT. The chain combines TRBV6-5 with TRBJ1-3, with 7 bases that match TRBD1. Trimming took 2 bases from V and 4 from J; bases not matched to a gene: 8. The CDR3 totals 16 residues. Germline lookup yields CDR1 MNHEY and CDR2 SVGAGI.

This clone was counted only a few times. The V gene is TRBV27, the J gene TRBJ2-2; D perhaps matches TRBD2 (6 bases). The CDR3 length is 16 residues. Per the germline V gene, CDR1 is MNHEY and CDR2 is SMNVEV (reference sequence). The V and J ends lost 5 bases and 1 base respectively, with 14 bases between them. Here the CDR3 DNA reads TGTGCCAGCAGTCCCGGTGGTAGCGGGAACACCGGGGAGCTGTTTTTT. Amino acid sequence: CASSPGGSGNTGELFF.

The chain is built from TRBV5-5 and TRBJ2-1, with 9 bases lining up with TRBD1. Germline values: CDR1 SGHKS, CDR2 YYEKEE (reference sequence). The CDR3 sequence is 15 residues long. With V trimmed by 0 bases and J by 4 bases, 2 bases remained unmatched. The chain's CDR3 is CASSLVQGAYNEQFF. CDR3 bases: TGTGCCAGCAGCTTGGTACAGGGGGCTTACAATGAGCAGTTCTTC.

This clone was found a few times. The chain has TRBV6-5 and TRBJ2-3; the D gene is possibly TRBD2 (5 bases). Per germline, CDR1 MNHEY and CDR2 SVGAGI. The length of the CDR3 is 14 residues. Trimming pared 0 bases from V and 5 bases from J, leaving 9 bases between. Written as DNA, the CDR3 is TGTGCCAGCAGTTACTCGATTCGGGGAGATACGCAGTATTTT. Protein sequence: CASSYSIRGDTQYF.

This clone has just a few counts. The chain links TRBV10-1 to TRBJ1-2, with D possibly being TRBD1 (6 bases). Between the trimmed V and J ends, which lost 6 bases and 0 bases, there was a span of 8 bases. The CDR3 covers 13 residues. From germline, CDR1 is WNHNN and CDR2 SYGVQD (reference sequence). CDR3 in amino acids: CASSTGTNYGYTF. Here the CDR3 DNA reads TGCGCCAGCAGCACAGGGACTAACTATGGCTACACCTTC.

DNA of the CDR3: TGTGCCAGCAGCGTCCATCCGGGACAGGGAAAGGGCTACACCTTC. The encoded protein is CASSVHPGQGKGYTF. V usage is TRBV7-8 and J usage is TRBJ1-2; 9 bases map to TRBD1. CDR1 SGHVS and CDR2 FQNEAQ come from the germline V gene. Trimming cost V 5 bases and J 8 bases; bases outside gene matches: 12. This CDR3 comprises 15 residues. Full variable domain (rest looked up from reference TRBV7-8 and TRBJ1-2): GAGVSQSPRYKVAKRGQDVALRCDPISGHVSLFWYQQALGQGPEFLTYFQNEAQLDKSGLPSDRFFAERPEGSVSTLKIQRTQQEDSAVYLCASSVHPGQGKGYTFGSGTRLTVV.

The J gene is TRBJ1-2, the V gene TRBV4-1; D remains unclear. The ends were cut back, 1 base at V and 4 bases at J, with 7 bases in the middle. Germline V gives CDR1 MGHRA, CDR2 YSYEKL. This CDR3 contains 13 residues. CDR3: CASSQVGLYGYTF. In DNA, the CDR3 is TGCGCCAGCAGCCAAGTCGGCCTCTATGGCTACACCTTC.

Only a few counts were recorded for this clone. The rearrangement links TRBV5-1 to TRBJ1-2; D not certain. V lost 5 bases, J lost 2 bases, and 10 bases lay in between. The CDR3 extends over 13 amino acids. The germline V gene encodes CDR1 SGHRS and CDR2 YFSETQ. The CDR3 region has the DNA TGCGCCAGCAGTGAAGACAAAAACTATGGCTACACCTTC. Its translation: CASSEDKNYGYTF.

The chain is built from TRBV6-5 and TRBJ2-3, with TRBD1 matching over 8 bases. The junction had 4 bases not matched to a gene; V was cut back by 0 bases and J by 2 bases. The CDR3 is made up of 16 amino acids. Germline V gene lookup returns CDR1 MNHEY and CDR2 SVGAGI. The CDR3 is CASSYSGQGNTDTQYF. The CDR3 nucleotides read TGTGCCAGCAGTTACTCTGGACAGGGTAACACAGATACGCAGTATTTT.